The rows below give T cell receptor beta chains drawn from one sample of a study of CD8 T cells in Susac syndrome. MiXCR was run by TCRdb on the immunoSEQ multiplex PCR reads, yielding one entry per CDR3 protein. The sample lists 400,000 or so distinct CDR3 sequences; 85% were seen once. The sample was CD8+ T cells from PBMCs. These TCRs come from a human donor with multiple sclerosis. Each CDR3 is given with its conserved first and last residue. Fields, in order: CDR3 protein, CDR3 DNA, D gene, J gene, V gene, clone size. A D gene is named only where the DNA matches it firmly. Clone size is not always given. Where it is, it says once, few, many or a class for expanded clones.

CASSVGRTGGIATNEKLFF	TGTGCCAGCAGCGTAGGTCGGACAGGGGGCATCGCAACTAATGAAAAACTGTTTTTT	TRBD1	TRBJ1-4	TRBV9	-
CASSPGFGEQYF	TGTGCCAGCAGTCCAGGGTTCGGCGAGCAGTACTTC	-	TRBJ2-7	TRBV6-2/TRBV6-3	-
CATSREDELAYEQYF	TGTGCCACCAGCAGAGAGGATGAATTGGCCTACGAGCAGTACTTC	-	TRBJ2-7	TRBV15	once
CASSLLDRAKNIQYF	TGTGCCAGCAGTTTATTGGACAGGGCCAAAAACATTCAGTACTTC	TRBD1	TRBJ2-4	TRBV27	-
CASSRTSYYEQYF	TGTGCCAGCAGTCGGACTAGCTATTACGAGCAGTACTTC	TRBD2	TRBJ2-7	TRBV27	few
CASSLGIEGLNTEAFF	TGTGCCAGCAGCTTAGGGATCGAGGGATTGAACACTGAAGCTTTCTTT	-	TRBJ1-1	TRBV11-2	-
CASSTGTGGAYNEQFF	TGTGCCAGTAGTACCGGGACAGGGGGCGCCTACAATGAGCAGTTCTTC	TRBD1	TRBJ2-1	TRBV19	-
CASSYILEQFF	TGTGCCAGCAGTTACATACTTGAGCAGTTCTTC	-	TRBJ2-1	TRBV12-3/TRBV12-4	-
CAISESNSYNEQFF	TGTGCCATCAGTGAGTCGAATAGCTACAATGAGCAGTTCTTC	-	TRBJ2-1	TRBV10-3	once
CASSEYLGAAGVLETQYF	TGTGCCAGCAGTGAATATTTGGGGGCGGCAGGGGTCTTAGAGACCCAGTACTTC	-	TRBJ2-5	TRBV25-1	-
CASSQTGFVEDGYTF	TGTGCCAGCAGTCAAACAGGGTTCGTTGAGGATGGCTACACCTTC	-	TRBJ1-2	TRBV28	-